The entry below describes one T cell receptor beta chain. The CDR3 extends over 15 amino acids. V was clipped by 1 base and J by 4 bases, with 10 bases between them. Looked up from germline, CDR1 is LGHNA and CDR2 is YSLEER. The source of the sample is a study of T cells after yellow fever vaccination. Study-level background: Each low-cell-number fraction was prepared by means of SMART-Seq v4 Ultra Low Input.

Each CDR3 protein gets one entry after TCRdb re-called the 5' RACE reads with MiXCR. Among approximately 600,000 distinct CDR3 sequences listed, 9% to 15% were seen once. This chain links TRBV4-3 with TRBJ2-2; TRBD2 is a possible D gene (5 bases). The origin of this receptor is a man in his thirties or forties who received the YFV17D yellow fever vaccine. The sample in question was PBMCs, obtained on the day of the yellow fever booster vaccination. DNA for the CDR3: TGCGCCAGCAGCCAAGTAATGACTACCACCGGGGAGCTGTTTTTT. Translation gives CASSQVMTTTGELFF.